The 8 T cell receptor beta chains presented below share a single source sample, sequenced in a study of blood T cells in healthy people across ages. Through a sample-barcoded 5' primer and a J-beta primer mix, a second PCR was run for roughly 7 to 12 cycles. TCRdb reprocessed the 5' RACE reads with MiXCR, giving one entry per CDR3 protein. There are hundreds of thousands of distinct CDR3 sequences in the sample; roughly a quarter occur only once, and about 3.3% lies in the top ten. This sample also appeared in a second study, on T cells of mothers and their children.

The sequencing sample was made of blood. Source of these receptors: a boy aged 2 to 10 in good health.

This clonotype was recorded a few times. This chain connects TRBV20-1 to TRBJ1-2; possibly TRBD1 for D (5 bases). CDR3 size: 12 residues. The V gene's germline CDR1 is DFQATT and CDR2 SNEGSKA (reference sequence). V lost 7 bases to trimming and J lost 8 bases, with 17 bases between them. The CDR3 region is CSVPGVPGGYTF. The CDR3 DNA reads TGCAGTGTCCCGGGGGTGCCGGGGGGCTACACCTTC.

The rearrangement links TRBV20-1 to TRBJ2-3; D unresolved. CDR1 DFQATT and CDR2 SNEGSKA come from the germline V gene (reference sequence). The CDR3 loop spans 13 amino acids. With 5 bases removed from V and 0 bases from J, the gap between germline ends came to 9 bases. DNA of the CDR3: TGCAGTGCTGACCGTGGGAGCACAGATACGCAGTATTTT. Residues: CSADRGSTDTQYF.

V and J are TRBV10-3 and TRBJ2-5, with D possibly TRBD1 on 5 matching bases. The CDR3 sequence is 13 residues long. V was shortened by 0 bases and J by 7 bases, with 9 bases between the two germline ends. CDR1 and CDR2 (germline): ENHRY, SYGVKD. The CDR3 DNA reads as TGTGCCATCAGTGAGTCCGCAAGGGGGACCCAGTACTTC. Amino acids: CAISESARGTQYF.

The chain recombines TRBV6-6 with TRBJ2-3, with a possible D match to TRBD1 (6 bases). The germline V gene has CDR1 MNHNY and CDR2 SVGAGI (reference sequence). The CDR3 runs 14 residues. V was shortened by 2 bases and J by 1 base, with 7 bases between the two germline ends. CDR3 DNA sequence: TGTGCCAGCAGTTACCCAGGGGGCACAGATACGCAGTATTTT. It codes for CASSYPGGTDTQYF.

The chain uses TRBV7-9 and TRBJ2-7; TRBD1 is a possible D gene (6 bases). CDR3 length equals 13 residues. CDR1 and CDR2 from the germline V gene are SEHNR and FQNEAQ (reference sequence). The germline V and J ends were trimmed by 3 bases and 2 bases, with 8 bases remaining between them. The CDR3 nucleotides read TGTGCCAGCAGCTTCTGGACAGCCTACGAGCAGTACTTC. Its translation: CASSFWTAYEQYF.

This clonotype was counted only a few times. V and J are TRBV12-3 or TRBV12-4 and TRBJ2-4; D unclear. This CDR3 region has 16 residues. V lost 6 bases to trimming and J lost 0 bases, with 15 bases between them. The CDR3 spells CASSPSGELAKNIQYF. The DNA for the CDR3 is TGTGCCAGCAGCCCAAGTGGAGAGCTAGCCAAAAACATTCAGTACTTC.

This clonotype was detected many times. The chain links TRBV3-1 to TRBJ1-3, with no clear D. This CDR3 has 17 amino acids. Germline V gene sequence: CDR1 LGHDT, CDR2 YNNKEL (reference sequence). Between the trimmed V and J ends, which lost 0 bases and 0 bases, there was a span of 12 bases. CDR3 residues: CASSQDGGFTSGNTIYF. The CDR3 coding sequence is TGTGCCAGCAGCCAAGATGGAGGGTTTACCTCTGGAAACACCATATATTTT. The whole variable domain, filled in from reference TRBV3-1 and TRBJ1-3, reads DTAVSQTPKYLVTQMGNDKSIKCEQNLGHDTMYWYKQDSKKFLKIMFSYNNKELIINETVPNRFSPKSPDKAHLNLHINSLELGDSAVYFCASSQDGGFTSGNTIYFGEGSWLTVV.

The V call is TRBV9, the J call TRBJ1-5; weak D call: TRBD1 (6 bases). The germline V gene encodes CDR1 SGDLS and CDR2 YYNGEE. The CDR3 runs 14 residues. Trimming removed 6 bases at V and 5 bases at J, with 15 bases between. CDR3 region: CASTTGQGDQPQHF. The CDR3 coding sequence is TGTGCCAGCACCACAGGGCAAGGCGATCAGCCCCAGCATTTT.